The present TCR beta chain was sequenced within a study of technical replicates of blood from a few donors. Germline values: CDR1 SGHTA, CDR2 FQGNSA. V lost 8 bases and J lost 1; bases outside the gene matches: 22. This CDR3 has 19 amino acids. Assay: immunoSEQ multiplex PCR; the TCRdb copy retains only in-frame clones and omits some. The profile shows tens of thousands of clones, nearly 97% of them singletons. This TCR derives from a human donor in good health. The sequenced material came from T cells isolated from PBMCs. V is TRBV7-2 and J is TRBJ1-2, with 7 bases identical to TRBD1. CDR3 in DNA: TGTGCCAGCGACACGCGCTTTCGGGGACAGCACCTTTTTAACTATGGCTACACCTTC. Translating gives CASDTRFRGQHLFNYGYTF.